A single sample is the source of the 24 T cell receptor beta chains below, sequenced in a study of patients and donors after allogeneic stem cell transplantation. TCRdb processed the RT-PCR reads anew with MiXCR; each CDR3 protein has one entry. The sample has 37,000 or so distinct CDR3 sequences; under 40% are singletons. The sample consisted of blood, either unsorted or a sorted T cell fraction (not recorded which). The origin of the receptors is a human donor who was either an allogeneic HSCT recipient or a stem cell or donor lymphocyte infusion donor (not recorded which). It is not recorded whose cells these are; they may come from a transplant donor.

This clonotype came up many times. The chain is built from TRBV4-3 and TRBJ1-2; D remains ambiguous. CDR1 and CDR2 from the germline V gene are LGHNA and YSLEER. The CDR3 runs 13 residues. Trimming removed 0 bases from V and 5 bases from J, with 7 bases in between. In DNA form, the CDR3 reads TGCGCCAGCAGCCAAGATACGAGTTATGGCTACACCTTC. Encoded protein: CASSQDTSYGYTF.

The CDR3 is CASSQSQMNTGELFF. CDR3 coding DNA: TGCGCCAGCAGCCAATCCCAGATGAACACCGGGGAGCTGTTTTTT. This rearrangement joins TRBV4-3 to TRBJ2-2; D is undetermined. Germline-derived CDR1 and CDR2 are LGHNA and YSLEER. Trimming removed 2 bases at V and 1 base at J, with 8 bases between. This CDR3 contains 15 residues.

This clonotype showed up just a few times. This sequence joins TRBV29-1 and TRBJ1-4; D uncertain. Trimming removed 6 bases at V and 8 bases at J, with 10 bases between. From germline, CDR1 is SQVTM and CDR2 ANQGSEA. This CDR3 region has 11 residues. CDR3 sequence reads: CSVGRREKLFF. CDR3 DNA sequence: TGCAGCGTAGGACGTCGGGAAAAACTGTTTTTT.

This clonotype was seen a handful of times. V usage is TRBV20-1 and J usage is TRBJ1-3; D ambiguous. The CDR3 runs 15 residues. The ends were cut back, 3 bases at V and 0 bases at J, with 12 bases in the middle. CDR1 and CDR2 from the germline V gene are DFQATT and SNEGSKA (reference sequence). CDR3 bases: TGCAGTGCTAGCACGACAAGGATCTCTGGAAACACCATATATTTT. This sequence encodes CSASTTRISGNTIYF.

This clonotype has just a few counts. V usage is TRBV5-1 and J usage is TRBJ2-1; 11 bases fit TRBD2. This CDR3 contains 17 residues. Germline CDR1 reads SGHRS; CDR2 reads YFSETQ. Unmatched junction bases numbered 8, after V lost 2 bases and J lost 4 bases. In DNA form, the CDR3 reads TGCGCCAGCAGCTTAAGAGGGCTAGCGGGAGGTTACAATGAGCAGTTCTTC. It translates to CASSLRGLAGGYNEQFF.

In this sample, this clonotype turned up a few times. The V gene is TRBV6-5, the J gene TRBJ1-5; D is unclear. Looked up from germline, CDR1 is MNHEY and CDR2 is SVGAGI. V was cut by 2 bases and J by 0 bases, with 14 bases left in between. The CDR3 has 17 amino acids. Here the CDR3 reads CASSYRSPPYSNQPQHF. In DNA form, the CDR3 reads TGTGCCAGCAGTTACCGCTCCCCTCCCTATAGCAATCAGCCCCAGCATTTT.

The chain carries TRBV9 and TRBJ1-2, with 7 bases lining up with TRBD1. With V trimmed by 0 bases and J by 6 bases, 11 bases remained unmatched. The CDR3 sequence is 16 residues long. Looked up from germline, CDR1 is SGDLS and CDR2 is YYNGEE. CDR3 in DNA: TGTGCCAGCAGCGTAGAAGGCTTAGGAGGGGGCGATGGCTACACCTTC. Its protein product is CASSVEGLGGGDGYTF.

The CDR3 here is CASSFPGTSGFMEEQYF. The CDR3, as DNA: TGTGCCAGCAGCTTCCCAGGGACTAGCGGGTTCATGGAGGAGCAGTACTTC. The V gene is TRBV5-6, the J gene TRBJ2-7; 12 bases match TRBD2. This CDR3 region has 17 residues. The V segment lost 2 bases and the J segment 7 bases; nucleotides outside the gene matches: 13. Germline assignment: CDR1 SGHDT and CDR2 YYEEEE.

The V call is TRBV5-4, the J call TRBJ2-7; no firm D call. This CDR3 is 12 amino acids long. Germline V CDR1 and CDR2: SGHNT, YYREEE (reference sequence). Trimming pared 5 bases from V and 4 bases from J, leaving 10 bases between. The DNA of the CDR3 is TGTGCCAGCAGTTATGACGGGTACGAGCAGTACTTC. As protein: CASSYDGYEQYF.

V is TRBV3-1 and J is TRBJ2-5, with D perhaps TRBD1 (5 bases). There are 15 residues in the CDR3. CDR1 is LGHDT, CDR2 YNNKEL, per germline (reference sequence). Trimming removed 3 bases from V and 5 bases from J, with 16 bases in between. The CDR3 bases are TGTGCCAGCAGCCAGACTGCTTCGCGACAGGAGACCCAGTACTTC. This sequence encodes CASSQTASRQETQYF.

CDR3 coding DNA: TGTGGAAGCAGTGAGGTTAGCTCCTACAATGAGCAGTTCTTC. This translates into CGSSEVSSYNEQFF. The chain joins TRBV12-3 or TRBV12-4 to TRBJ2-1; D call uncertain. The CDR3 is made up of 14 amino acids.

This chain connects TRBV10-3 to TRBJ1-2; TRBD1 might be the D (6 bases). Per the germline V gene, CDR1 is ENHRY and CDR2 is SYGVKD. With 5 bases removed from V and 4 bases from J, the gap between germline ends came to 11 bases. This CDR3 contains 13 residues. The CDR3 loop reads CAISYDRFYGYTF. CDR3 sequence (DNA): TGTGCCATCAGTTATGACAGGTTCTATGGCTACACCTTC.

The J gene is TRBJ2-4, the V gene TRBV4-3; 7 nucleotides align to TRBD1. Trimming at V came to 3 bases and at J to 9 bases, leaving 11 bases not matched to a gene. The CDR3 length is 15 residues. CDR1 LGHNA and CDR2 YSLEER come from the germline V gene. The CDR3 here is CASSHLVTGTGIQYF. The CDR3, as DNA: TGCGCCAGCAGCCACCTCGTGACAGGGACGGGCATTCAGTACTTC.

This clonotype was seen only a few times. The gene calls are TRBV6-6 and TRBJ2-5; D tentatively reads TRBD1 or TRBD2 (6 bases each). CDR1 and CDR2 from the germline V gene are MNHNY and SVGAGI (reference sequence). The CDR3 covers 14 residues. V was pared by 4 bases and J by 5 bases, with 14 bases between. The CDR3 protein is CASSFTGRWETQYF. The CDR3 DNA follows: TGTGCCAGCAGTTTCACAGGGAGGTGGGAGACCCAGTACTTC.

In its sample, this clonotype was seen many times. The gene calls are TRBV28 and TRBJ1-2; TRBD1 matches at 7 bases. The germline gives CDR1 MDHEN, CDR2 SYDVKM. Unmatched junction bases numbered 4, after V lost 1 base and J lost 2 bases. The CDR3 has 15 residues. The CDR3 coding sequence is TGTGCCAGCAGTTTATTGGCAGGGGGGAACTATGGCTACACCTTC. Translating it yields CASSLLAGGNYGYTF.

This rearrangement joins TRBV19 to TRBJ1-2, with D possibly TRBD1 on 6 matching bases. The length of the CDR3 is 15 residues. The germline V gene encodes CDR1 LNHDA and CDR2 SQIVND (reference sequence). Trimming pared 3 bases from V and 5 bases from J, leaving 16 bases between. CDR3 bases: TGTGCCAGTAGTATTAATCTGGGGGCGAGATATGGCTACACCTTC. This sequence encodes CASSINLGARYGYTF.

This clonotype occurred a few times. V is TRBV5-6 and J is TRBJ1-4, with TRBD1 matching over 7 bases. This CDR3 spans 17 amino acids. J was trimmed by 8 bases and V by 4 bases; bases with no gene match: 17. Germline values: CDR1 SGHDT, CDR2 YYEEEE. The CDR3 is CASSLRRRGRLSEKLFF. The CDR3 nucleotides read TGTGCCAGCAGCCTCAGGAGAAGGGGGCGTTTATCCGAAAAACTGTTTTTT. Variable domain in full (rest from reference TRBV5-6 and TRBJ1-4): DAGVTQSPTHLIKTRGQQVTLRCSPKSGHDTVSWYQQALGQGPQFIFQYYEEEERQRGNFPDRFSGHQFPNYSSELNVNALLLGDSALYLCASSLRRRGRLSEKLFFGSGTQLSVL.

The chain recombines TRBV6-1 with TRBJ1-1, with D possibly TRBD1 on 6 matching bases. The V gene lost 10 bases and the J gene lost 2 bases, with 14 bases spanning the gap. This CDR3 region has 13 residues. Germline V CDR1 and CDR2: MNHNS, SASEGT. As DNA, the CDR3 is TGTGCCACCGCGACAGGCCTTAACACTGAAGCTTTCTTT. Translating it yields CATATGLNTEAFF.

The chain carries TRBV29-1 and TRBJ2-2; no reliable D call. Trimming stripped 5 bases from V and 0 bases from J, with 16 bases between. Germline CDR1 is SQVTM and CDR2 is ANQGSEA. The CDR3 loop spans 16 amino acids. As DNA, the CDR3 is TGCAGCGTTTCAAAAATCAAGGCTACGAACACCGGGGAGCTGTTTTTT. Protein: CSVSKIKATNTGELFF.

This clonotype has at least ten counts. The chain joins TRBV4-3 to TRBJ2-7; D gene unclear. V dropped 1 base and J dropped 7 bases, with 17 bases sitting between them. The CDR3 runs to 15 residues. The V gene's germline CDR1 is LGHNA and CDR2 YSLEER. CDR3 protein: CASSQGVDLPREQYF. DNA of the CDR3: TGCGCCAGCAGCCAAGGCGTGGACCTTCCTAGGGAGCAGTACTTC.

The chain recombines TRBV3-1 with TRBJ2-3, with D perhaps given as TRBD1 or TRBD2 (5 bases each). V gave up 4 bases and J gave up 2 bases, with 19 bases separating them. This CDR3 is built from 17 residues. CDR1 and CDR2 from the germline V gene are LGHDT and YNNKEL (reference sequence). Here the CDR3 DNA reads TGTGCCAGCAGCCGAAGGAAGGGACCAATAAACACAGATACGCAGTATTTT. Its translation is CASSRRKGPINTDTQYF.

The chain uses TRBV3-1 and TRBJ1-1; TRBD1 matches 9 bases. Germline values: CDR1 LGHDT, CDR2 YNNKEL (reference sequence). The CDR3 runs to 18 residues. V gave up 0 bases and J gave up 5 bases; unmatched junction bases: 13. CDR3 bases: TGTGCCAGCAGCCAAGACGTAAGGACCGGGACAGGGTTTACTGAAGCTTTCTTT. Its translation: CASSQDVRTGTGFTEAFF.

This clonotype was detected only a few times. V is TRBV11-1 and J is TRBJ1-2; the D is unclear. The CDR3 spans 13 residues. With 5 bases removed from V and 3 bases from J, the gap between germline ends came to 10 bases. Germline CDR1 reads SGHAT; CDR2 reads FQDESV (reference sequence). The CDR3 loop is CASSTRAHYGYTF. The CDR3 coding sequence is TGTGCCAGCAGCACCCGGGCCCACTATGGCTACACCTTC.

V and J are TRBV28 and TRBJ2-7; no clear D gene. This CDR3 has 16 amino acids. Trimming cost V 1 base and J 0 bases, with 13 bases left between them. From germline, CDR1 is MDHEN and CDR2 SYDVKM. CDR3 amino acids: CASSLSYSLSSYEQYF. DNA for the CDR3: TGTGCCAGCAGTTTATCTTACTCCCTGAGCTCCTACGAGCAGTACTTC.